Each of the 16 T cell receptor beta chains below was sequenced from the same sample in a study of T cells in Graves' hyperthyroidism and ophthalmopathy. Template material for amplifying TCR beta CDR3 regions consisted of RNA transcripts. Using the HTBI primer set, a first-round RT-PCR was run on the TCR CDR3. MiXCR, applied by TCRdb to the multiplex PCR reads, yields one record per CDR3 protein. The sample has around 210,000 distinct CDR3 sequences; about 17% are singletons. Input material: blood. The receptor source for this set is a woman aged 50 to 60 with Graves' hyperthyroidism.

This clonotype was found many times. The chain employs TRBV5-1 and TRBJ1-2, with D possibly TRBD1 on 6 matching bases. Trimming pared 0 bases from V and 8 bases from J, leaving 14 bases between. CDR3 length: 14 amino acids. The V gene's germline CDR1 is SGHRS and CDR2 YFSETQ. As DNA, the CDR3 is TGCGCCAGCAGCTTGGACAGGGCCCTGTTCGGCTACACCTTC. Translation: CASSLDRALFGYTF.

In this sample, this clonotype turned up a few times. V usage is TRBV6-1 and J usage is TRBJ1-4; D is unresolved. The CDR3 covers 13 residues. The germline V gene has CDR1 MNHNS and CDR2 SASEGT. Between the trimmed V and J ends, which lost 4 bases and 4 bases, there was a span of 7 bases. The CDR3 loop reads CASSAQYNEKLFF. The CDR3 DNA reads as TGTGCCAGCAGTGCACAGTATAATGAAAAACTGTTTTTT.

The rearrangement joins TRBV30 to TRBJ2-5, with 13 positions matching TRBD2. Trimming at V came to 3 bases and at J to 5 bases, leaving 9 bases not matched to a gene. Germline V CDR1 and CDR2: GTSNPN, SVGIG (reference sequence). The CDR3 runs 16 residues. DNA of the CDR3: TGTGCCTGGAGAGCGACTAGCGGGAGGCGGGCGGAGACCCAGTACTTC. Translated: CAWRATSGRRAETQYF.

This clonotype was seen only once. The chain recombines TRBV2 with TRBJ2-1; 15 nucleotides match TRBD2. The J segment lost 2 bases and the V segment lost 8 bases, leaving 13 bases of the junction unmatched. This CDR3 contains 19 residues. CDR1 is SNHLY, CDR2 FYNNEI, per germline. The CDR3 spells CASDGTGTSGRSPYNEQFF. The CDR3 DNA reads TGTGCCAGCGATGGGACCGGGACTAGCGGGAGGAGTCCCTACAATGAGCAGTTCTTC.

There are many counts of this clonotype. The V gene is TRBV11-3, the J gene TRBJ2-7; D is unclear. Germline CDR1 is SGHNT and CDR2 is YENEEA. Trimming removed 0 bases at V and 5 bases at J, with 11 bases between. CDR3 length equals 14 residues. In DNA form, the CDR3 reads TGTGCCAGCAGCTTAGATCATACCCTCCACGAGCAGTACTTC. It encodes CASSLDHTLHEQYF.

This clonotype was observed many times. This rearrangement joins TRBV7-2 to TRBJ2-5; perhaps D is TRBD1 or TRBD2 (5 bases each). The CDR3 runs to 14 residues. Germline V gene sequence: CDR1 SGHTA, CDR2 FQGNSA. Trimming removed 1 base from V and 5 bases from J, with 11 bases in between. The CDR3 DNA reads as TGTGCCAGCAGCTTAGGGGGACCGGGGGAGACCCAGTACTTC. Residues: CASSLGGPGETQYF.

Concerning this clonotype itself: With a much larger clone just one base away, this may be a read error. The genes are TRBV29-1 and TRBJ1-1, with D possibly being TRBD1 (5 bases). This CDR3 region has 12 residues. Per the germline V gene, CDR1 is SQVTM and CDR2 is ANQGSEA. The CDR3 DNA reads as TGCAGCGCCACCGGATTTGGGGGTGAAGCTCTCTTT. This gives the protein CSATGFGGEALF. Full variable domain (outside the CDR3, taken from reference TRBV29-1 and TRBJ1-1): SAVISQKPSRDICQRGTSLTIQCQVDSQVTMMFWYRQQPGQSLTLIATANQGSEATYESGFVIDKFPISRPNLTFSTLTVSNMSPEDSSIYLCSATGFGGEALFGQGTRLTVV.

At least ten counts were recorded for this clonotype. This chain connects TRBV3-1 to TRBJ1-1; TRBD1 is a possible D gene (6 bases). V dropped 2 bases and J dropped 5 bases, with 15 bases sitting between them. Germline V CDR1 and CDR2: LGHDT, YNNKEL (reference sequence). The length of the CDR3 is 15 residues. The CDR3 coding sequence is TGTGCCAGCAGCCAATTGCGGGGGCGCGAAACTGAAGCTTTCTTT. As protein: CASSQLRGRETEAFF.

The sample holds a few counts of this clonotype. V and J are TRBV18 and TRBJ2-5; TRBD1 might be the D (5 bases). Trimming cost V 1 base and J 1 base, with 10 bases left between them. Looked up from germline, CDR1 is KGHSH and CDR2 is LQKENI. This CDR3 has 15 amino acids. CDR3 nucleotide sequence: TGTGCCAGCTCACCACTACAGGATACCCAAGAGACCCAGTACTTC. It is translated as CASSPLQDTQETQYF.

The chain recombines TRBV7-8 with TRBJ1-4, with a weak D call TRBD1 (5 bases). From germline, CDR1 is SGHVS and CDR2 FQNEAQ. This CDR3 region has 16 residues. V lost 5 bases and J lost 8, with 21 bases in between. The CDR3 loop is CASSPGQGGRGEKLFF. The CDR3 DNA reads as TGTGCCAGCAGCCCCGGGCAGGGAGGGCGGGGGGAAAAACTGTTTTTT.

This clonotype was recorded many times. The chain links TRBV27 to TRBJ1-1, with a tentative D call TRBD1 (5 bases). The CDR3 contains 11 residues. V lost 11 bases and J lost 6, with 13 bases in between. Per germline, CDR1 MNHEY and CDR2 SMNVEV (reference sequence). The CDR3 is CAARGVAEAFF. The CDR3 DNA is TGTGCCGCGCGGGGGGTCGCTGAAGCTTTCTTT.

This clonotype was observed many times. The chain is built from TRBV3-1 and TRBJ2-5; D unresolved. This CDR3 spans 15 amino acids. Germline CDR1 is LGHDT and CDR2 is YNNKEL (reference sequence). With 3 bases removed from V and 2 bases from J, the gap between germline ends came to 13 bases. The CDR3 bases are TGTGCCAGCAGCCATCCCGACCACGTACAAGAGACCCAGTACTTC. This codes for CASSHPDHVQETQYF.

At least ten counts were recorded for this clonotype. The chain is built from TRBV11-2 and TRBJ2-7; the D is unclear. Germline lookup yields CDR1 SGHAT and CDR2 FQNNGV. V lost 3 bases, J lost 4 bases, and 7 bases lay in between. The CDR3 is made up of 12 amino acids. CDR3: CASSFSIYEQYF. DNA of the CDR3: TGTGCCAGCAGCTTCAGTATTTACGAGCAGTACTTC.

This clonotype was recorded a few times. The CDR3: CASKGSGSIGAGGPRAKNIQYF. Written as DNA, the CDR3 is TGCGCCAGCAAGGGGTCGGGGTCGATCGGAGCGGGAGGGCCAAGGGCCAAAAACATTCAGTACTTC. The chain has TRBV5-1 and TRBJ2-4; TRBD2 matches at 10 bases. CDR3 length: 22 amino acids. Germline trimming cut 6 bases from V and 1 base from J; bases unmatched to any gene: 25. Germline V gene sequence: CDR1 SGHRS, CDR2 YFSETQ.

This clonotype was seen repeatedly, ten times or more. CDR3 loop: CASSYEAVGLPPNEQFF. In DNA, the CDR3 is TGTGCCAGCAGTTACGAGGCGGTGGGACTACCCCCTAATGAGCAGTTCTTC. The gene calls are TRBV6-5 and TRBJ2-1; TRBD2 matches 7 bases. The CDR3 extends over 17 amino acids. The J segment lost 7 bases and the V segment lost 2 bases, leaving 14 bases of the junction unmatched. Germline V gene sequence: CDR1 MNHEY, CDR2 SVGAGI.

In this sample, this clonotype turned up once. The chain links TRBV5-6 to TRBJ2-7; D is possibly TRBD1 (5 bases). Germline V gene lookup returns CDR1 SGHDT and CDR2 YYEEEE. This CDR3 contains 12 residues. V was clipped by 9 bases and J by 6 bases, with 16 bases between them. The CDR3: CATSFGAGEQYF. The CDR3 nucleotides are TGTGCCACCAGTTTTGGGGCCGGCGAGCAGTACTTC.